This T cell receptor beta chain was sequenced during a study of regulatory T cells in long-lasting Graves disease. With iRepertoire HTBI primers and Arm-PCR of CDR3 regions, TCR beta libraries were built. TCRdb processed the multiplex PCR reads anew with MiXCR; each CDR3 protein has one entry. The data hold 400,000 to 500,000 distinct CDR3 sequences, with around 16% observed a single time. CDR1 and CDR2 (germline): SGHTA, FQGNSA. The CDR3 has 15 residues. V lost 5 bases to trimming and J lost 3 bases, with 16 bases between them. Noted time point: newly diagnosed GD, antithyroid drugs for less than 3 months. Following extraction of RNA from PBMCs, that RNA was used to make the TCR library. This sample was also put to use in a study of T cells in Graves' hyperthyroidism and ophthalmopathy.

The source material was peripheral blood mononuclear cells (PBMCs), sampled at new diagnosis, from a patient treated with antithyroid drugs. The clonotype originates from a woman in her thirties or forties with Graves disease. V is TRBV7-2 and J is TRBJ1-1; D call uncertain. The CDR3 region has the DNA TGTGCCAGCAGCCCCTCCTACGGACGGCACACTGAAGCTTTCTTT. Translating gives CASSPSYGRHTEAFF.